One and the same sample provided the 32 T cell receptor beta chains below, sequenced in a study of blood T cells in healthy people across ages. Sample-barcoded 5' priming and a J-beta primer mix drove a second PCR of roughly 6 to 12 cycles. TCRdb called the 5' RACE reads again in MiXCR, with one record for every CDR3 protein. This table holds fewer than 2,000,000 distinct CDR3 sequences, roughly two fifths found once. The source material was blood. The receptor set was obtained from a human donor in good health.

This clonotype was counted a few times. The V call is TRBV12-3 or TRBV12-4, the J call TRBJ2-1; 12 positions match TRBD2. The length of the CDR3 is 18 residues. V was pared by 3 bases and J by 4 bases, with 10 bases of the junction left unmatched. In DNA form, the CDR3 reads TGTGCCAGCAGTTTCCCCCTAGCGGGGGGGGCCCAGTACAATGAGCAGTTCTTC. It codes for CASSFPLAGGAQYNEQFF.

The chain couples TRBV4-3 to TRBJ1-2, with D tentatively TRBD1 (5 bases). The CDR3 is 15 residues long. CDR1 is LGHNA and CDR2 is YSLEER in the germline V gene. Trimming stripped 4 bases from V and 0 bases from J, with 12 bases between. CDR3 bases: TGCGCCAGCAGCCGGTCGACAGCCGCTAACTATGGCTACACCTTC. It yields the protein CASSRSTAANYGYTF.

The V call is TRBV6-4, the J call TRBJ1-1; D gene ambiguous. This CDR3 contains 14 residues. Germline V gene sequence: CDR1 MRHNA, CDR2 SNTAGT. Trimming stripped 2 bases from V and 1 base from J, with 8 bases between. The CDR3 DNA follows: TGTGCCAGCAGTGACCCTCCGCGGAACACTGAAGCTTTCTTT. This gives the protein CASSDPPRNTEAFF.

This clonotype was detected a few times. The chain couples TRBV28 to TRBJ2-3; 8 bases agree with TRBD2. From germline, CDR1 is MDHEN and CDR2 SYDVKM. The junction had 8 bases not matched to a gene; V was cut back by 1 base and J by 5 bases. This CDR3 has 16 residues. CDR3 in amino acids: CASSLYSGLGLDTQYF. The CDR3 DNA reads as TGTGCCAGCAGTTTATACTCGGGACTAGGATTAGATACGCAGTATTTT.

The chain has TRBV20-1 and TRBJ1-6, with D perhaps matching TRBD1 (6 bases). The germline V and J ends were trimmed by 0 bases and 9 bases, with 15 bases remaining between them. CDR1 and CDR2 (germline): DFQATT, SNEGSKA (reference sequence). The CDR3 is 15 amino acids. CDR3 loop: CSARDKPAGASPLHF. The CDR3 DNA follows: TGCAGTGCTAGAGATAAGCCCGCGGGGGCTTCACCCCTCCACTTT.

V usage is TRBV5-1 and J usage is TRBJ2-1; D possibly matches TRBD1 or TRBD2 (5 bases each). The V and J ends lost 4 bases and 9 bases respectively, with 17 bases between them. Germline lookup yields CDR1 SGHRS and CDR2 YFSETQ. The CDR3 runs to 14 residues. CDR3 in DNA: TGCGCCAGCAGCCTCGGGACCGCCAAGGGTGAGCAGTTCTTC. Protein: CASSLGTAKGEQFF.

This clonotype was detected ten times or more. The V gene is TRBV9, the J gene TRBJ2-7, with 10 bases fitting TRBD1. The CDR3 runs to 14 residues. The junction had 3 bases not matched to a gene; V was cut back by 3 bases and J by 3 bases. Germline loops: CDR1 SGDLS, CDR2 YYNGEE. The CDR3 reads CASSAGTGDYEQYF. CDR3 bases: TGTGCCAGCAGCGCCGGGACAGGGGACTACGAGCAGTACTTC.

The rearrangement uses TRBV9 and TRBJ1-6, with D tentatively TRBD1 (6 bases). Germline V gene data show CDR1 as SGDLS and CDR2 as YYNGEE. Trimming pared 4 bases from V and 11 bases from J, leaving 10 bases between. The CDR3 contains 12 residues. CDR3 DNA: TGTGCCAGCAGCCGAACAGGGACACCCCTCCACTTT. Protein: CASSRTGTPLHF.

This clonotype was seen only a few times. The rearrangement links TRBV10-3 to TRBJ1-2; 9 positions agree with TRBD1. The junction had 17 bases not matched to a gene; V was cut back by 6 bases and J by 3 bases. Germline assignment: CDR1 ENHRY and CDR2 SYGVKD. CDR3 length equals 18 residues. CDR3 DNA sequence: TGTGCCATCAGAGGACAGGGGACACCCGCTTTCCCGGACTATGGCTACACCTTC. Amino acid sequence: CAIRGQGTPAFPDYGYTF.

A few counts support this clonotype. The V call is TRBV29-1, the J call TRBJ2-7; D is perhaps TRBD1 (6 bases). The germline gives CDR1 SQVTM, CDR2 ANQGSEA. Between the trimmed V and J ends, which lost 2 bases and 5 bases, there was a span of 10 bases. The CDR3 spans 12 residues. The CDR3 region is CSVELPGDEQYF. In DNA form, the CDR3 reads TGCAGCGTTGAACTTCCAGGGGACGAGCAGTACTTC.

The gene calls are TRBV6-5 and TRBJ2-1, with 10 bases aligning to TRBD1. V trimming: 8 bases; J trimming: 7 bases; junction bases outside the gene matches: 5. The CDR3 is 13 amino acids. CDR1 and CDR2 from the germline V gene are MNHEY and SVGAGI. CDR3 DNA sequence: TGTGCCAGCCTCCGGACAGGGGGGAATGAGCAGTTCTTC. Amino acids: CASLRTGGNEQFF.

This clonotype showed up just a few times. The chain employs TRBV4-1 and TRBJ2-5; 8 bases are shared with TRBD1. The assigned J gene may be wrong: the sequence end matches TRBJ2-7 better. Germline CDR1 MGHRA, CDR2 YSYEKL. The CDR3 is made up of 17 amino acids. In DNA form, the CDR3 reads TGCGCCAGCAGCCAAGTTCTCTTGACAGGGGTCCCCTACGAGCAGTACTTC. Translated, it gives CASSQVLLTGVPYEQYF.

This chain links TRBV12-3 or TRBV12-4 with TRBJ2-4; the match to TRBD1 covers 10 bases. The J call is in doubt because the DNA end fits TRBJ2-7 better. The CDR3 is 16 amino acids. In nucleotides, the CDR3 is TGTGCCAGCAGTTTAGCCGGGGGACAGGGGTTGCGCGAGCAGTACTTC. Its translation: CASSLAGGQGLREQYF.

This rearrangement joins TRBV7-9 to TRBJ2-5; TRBD2 might be the D (6 bases). The CDR3 extends over 16 amino acids. Trimming left V 5 bases short and J 4 bases short, with 20 bases between. CDR1 is SEHNR, CDR2 FQNEAQ, per germline (reference sequence). CDR3 bases: TGTGCCAGCAGCCCGCGGAGCGGACACGGGGGAGAGACCCAGTACTTC. Its protein product is CASSPRSGHGGETQYF. The whole variable domain, filled in from reference TRBV7-9 and TRBJ2-5, reads DTGVSQNPRHKITKRGQNVTFRCDPISEHNRLYWYRQTLGQGPEFLTYFQNEAQLEKSRLLSDRFSAERPKGSFSTLEIQRTEQGDSAMYLCASSPRSGHGGETQYFGPGTRLLVL.

The genes are TRBV28 and TRBJ1-2; weak D call: TRBD1 (5 bases). The CDR3 spans 12 residues. Trimming removed 8 bases at V and 8 bases at J, with 15 bases between. Germline V lookup: CDR1 MDHEN, CDR2 SYDVKM. The DNA of the CDR3 is TGTGCCAGCTCGCCGGGGCCGTGGGGCTACACCTTC. This codes for CASSPGPWGYTF.

This clonotype was observed a few times. The junction departs from the called germline gene at one end, perhaps through a read error. The J gene is TRBJ2-5, the V gene TRBV3-1; D remains unclear. The V gene's germline CDR1 is LGHDT and CDR2 YNNKEL (reference sequence). There are 18 residues in the CDR3. The CDR3 protein is CASSKEAGYQPIQETQYF. Here the CDR3 DNA reads TGTGCCAGCAGCAAAGAAGCCGGGTACCAGCCTATCCAAGAGACCCAGTACTTC.

This clonotype was recorded a few times. The V gene is TRBV9, the J gene TRBJ2-3; TRBD2 matches 14 bases. The CDR3 spans 21 residues. With 0 bases clipped from V and 5 bases from J, the junction kept 17 bases outside the gene matches. Germline CDR1 is SGDLS and CDR2 is YYNGEE. The CDR3, as DNA: TGTGCCAGCAGCGTAGCTACGGGGGGACTAGCGGGAGAAGAAGCGGAAGATACGCAGTATTTT. This encodes CASSVATGGLAGEEAEDTQYF. The variable domain in full, completed from reference TRBV9 and TRBJ2-3, reads DSGVTQTPKHLITATGQRVTLRCSPRSGDLSVYWYQQSLDQGLQFLIQYYNGEERAKGNILERFSAQQFPDLHSELNLSSLELGDSALYFCASSVATGGLAGEEAEDTQYFGPGTRLTVL.

V is TRBV20-1 and J is TRBJ2-3; 9 bases match TRBD2. CDR1 and CDR2 (germline): DFQATT, SNEGSKA (reference sequence). V was pared by 3 bases and J by 2 bases, with 6 bases of the junction left unmatched. The CDR3 is 15 amino acids. The DNA of the CDR3 is TGCAGTGCTAGTGGGGCTAGCGGGGCCACAGATACGCAGTATTTT. It codes for CSASGASGATDTQYF.

In its sample, this clonotype was seen a few times. The chain couples TRBV20-1 to TRBJ1-1; no clear D gene. Germline assignment: CDR1 DFQATT and CDR2 SNEGSKA (reference sequence). The CDR3 spans 13 residues. V gave up 6 bases and J gave up 5 bases, with 16 bases separating them. In nucleotides, the CDR3 is TGCAGTGCGCCTCCACCGGGAAGGACTGAAGCTTTCTTT. Protein sequence: CSAPPPGRTEAFF.

This clonotype was counted between two and nine times. The chain employs TRBV12-3 or TRBV12-4 and TRBJ2-1; D is perhaps TRBD2 (6 bases). The CDR3 has 16 residues. Deletions cut 2 bases from V and 13 bases from J, with 24 bases between. The CDR3 sequence: CASSLFLASVIETQFF. The DNA of the CDR3 is TGTGCCAGCAGTTTATTCCTGGCTAGCGTTATTGAGACCCAGTTCTTC.

V and J are TRBV20-1 and TRBJ2-7, with D unresolved. CDR1 and CDR2 (germline): DFQATT, SNEGSKA (reference sequence). This CDR3 contains 16 residues. The germline V and J ends were trimmed by 3 bases and 0 bases, with 18 bases remaining between them. This chain's CDR3 is CSASFIGTASSYEQYF. The CDR3 region has the DNA TGCAGTGCTAGTTTTATCGGAACAGCCTCCTCCTACGAGCAGTACTTC.

The chain carries TRBV29-1 and TRBJ2-1, with TRBD1 matching 8 bases. The CDR3 is 14 amino acids. The V gene's germline CDR1 is SQVTM and CDR2 ANQGSEA. V shed 3 bases and J 8 bases; nucleotides not matched to a gene: 9. CDR3 sequence (DNA): TGCAGCGTTGATCAGGACAGGGCCTCCGATGAGCAGTTCTTC. It translates to CSVDQDRASDEQFF.

This chain links TRBV11-1 with TRBJ2-1, with 9 bases fitting TRBD2. This CDR3 comprises 18 residues. Germline trimming cut 4 bases from V and 1 base from J; bases unmatched to any gene: 11. Germline V gene sequence: CDR1 SGHAT, CDR2 FQDESV (reference sequence). The CDR3 loop reads CASSWGIAGEWSYNEQFF. The CDR3 bases are TGTGCCAGCAGCTGGGGAATAGCGGGGGAGTGGTCCTACAATGAGCAGTTCTTC. The entire variable domain, with the rest obtained from reference TRBV11-1 and TRBJ2-1, is as follows: EAEVAQSPRYKITEKSQAVAFWCDPISGHATLYWYRQILGQGPELLVQFQDESVVDDSQLPKDRFSAERLKGVDSTLKIQPAELGDSAMYLCASSWGIAGEWSYNEQFFGPGTRLTVL.

In its sample, this clonotype was seen a few times. The chain couples TRBV4-2 to TRBJ2-4, with 7 positions matching TRBD1. The J call may be wrong; the DNA end is better matched by TRBJ2-7. Per the germline V gene, CDR1 is LGHNA and CDR2 is YNFKEQ. This CDR3 has 16 residues. The CDR3 sequence is CASSQDLRGLIYEQYF. The CDR3 coding sequence is TGTGCCAGCAGCCAAGATTTGAGGGGGCTCATCTACGAGCAGTACTTC.

The V gene is TRBV2, the J gene TRBJ1-3; D remains unclear. The germline CDR1 and CDR2 sequences are SNHLY and FYNNEI. The CDR3 is made up of 12 amino acids. Trimming took 11 bases from V and 0 from J, leaving 8 bases between them. CDR3 in amino acids: CAASFSGNTIYF. Written as DNA, the CDR3 is TGTGCCGCAAGTTTCTCTGGAAACACCATATATTTT.

This chain connects TRBV14 to TRBJ1-5; no clear D gene. The CDR3 totals 24 residues. Germline lookup yields CDR1 SGHDN and CDR2 FVKESK. Trimming took off 0 bases at V and 0 bases at J, with 33 bases between the two ends. CDR3 region: CASSQEVLWLEPGGVAYSNQPQHF. For the CDR3, the DNA is TGTGCCAGCAGCCAAGAAGTGCTATGGTTGGAGCCCGGTGGGGTTGCCTATAGCAATCAGCCCCAGCATTTT.

This clonotype appeared a single time. The J gene is TRBJ2-7, the V gene TRBV7-9, with D possibly being TRBD2 (5 bases). The CDR3 extends over 13 amino acids. Germline-derived CDR1 and CDR2 are SEHNR and FQNEAQ (reference sequence). V lost 5 bases and J lost 5, with 13 bases in between. CDR3: CASSRRKVNEQYF. The CDR3 bases are TGTGCCAGCAGCCGGAGGAAAGTCAACGAGCAGTACTTC. The variable domain in full, with the rest retrieved from reference TRBV7-9 and TRBJ2-7, is DTGVSQNPRHKITKRGQNVTFRCDPISEHNRLYWYRQTLGQGPEFLTYFQNEAQLEKSRLLSDRFSAERPKGSFSTLEIQRTEQGDSAMYLCASSRRKVNEQYFGPGTRLTVT.

CDR3 loop: CASSQGGVGGYTF. DNA of the CDR3: TGTGCCAGCAGCCAGGGTGGGGTCGGTGGCTACACCTTC. The chain is built from TRBV3-1 and TRBJ1-2, with unresolved D. Germline CDR1 is LGHDT and CDR2 is YNNKEL (reference sequence). Trimming removed 3 bases from V and 7 bases from J, with 12 bases in between. This CDR3 is built from 13 residues. Full variable domain (remainder filled in from reference TRBV3-1 and TRBJ1-2): DTAVSQTPKYLVTQMGNDKSIKCEQNLGHDTMYWYKQDSKKFLKIMFSYNNKELIINETVPNRFSPKSPDKAHLNLHINSLELGDSAVYFCASSQGGVGGYTFGSGTRLTVV.

V gene TRBV20-1 combines with J gene TRBJ2-1; D unclear. This CDR3 region has 14 residues. Germline V gene data show CDR1 as DFQATT and CDR2 as SNEGSKA (reference sequence). V shed 0 bases and J shed 10 bases, with 16 bases lying between them. The CDR3 DNA follows: TGCAGTGCTAGAGACCCGGTTCTCTCCGCAGAGCAGTTCTTC. Translation: CSARDPVLSAEQFF.

The chain has TRBV12-3 or TRBV12-4 and TRBJ2-4, with D possibly matching TRBD1 (6 bases). The J call may be faulty, since TRBJ2-7 better matches the DNA end. There are 13 residues in the CDR3. CDR3 protein: CASSTTGLVEQYF. CDR3 bases: TGTGCCAGCAGCACAACAGGGTTGGTCGAGCAGTACTTC.

The chain has TRBV7-9 and TRBJ2-1, with D perhaps matching TRBD2 (5 bases). Deletions cut 2 bases from V and 8 bases from J, with 10 bases between. This CDR3 contains 13 residues. CDR1 is SEHNR, CDR2 FQNEAQ, per germline (reference sequence). Here the CDR3 reads CASSLTLAHEQFF. The CDR3 coding sequence is TGTGCCAGCAGCTTAACTCTAGCACATGAGCAGTTCTTC. Drawing the rest from reference TRBV7-9 and TRBJ2-1, the complete variable domain is DTGVSQNPRHKITKRGQNVTFRCDPISEHNRLYWYRQTLGQGPEFLTYFQNEAQLEKSRLLSDRFSAERPKGSFSTLEIQRTEQGDSAMYLCASSLTLAHEQFFGPGTRLTVL.

This clonotype was seen many times. This chain uses TRBV6-1 with TRBJ2-7; D unclear. The CDR3 extends over 14 amino acids. Trimming stripped 0 bases from V and 3 bases from J, with 9 bases between. Germline loops: CDR1 MNHNS, CDR2 SASEGT. The CDR3 nucleotides are TGTGCCAGCAGTGAAGCCGGCCGGGTCTACGAGCAGTACTTC. It codes for CASSEAGRVYEQYF.